This T cell receptor (beta chain) was retrieved from a study of CD8 T cells in ankylosing spondylitis. Broader study findings: Disease-linked clones bore a CD8+ phenotype and were relatively rare in peripheral blood. A subset of motif variants has previously been described in the synovial fluid and blood of reactive arthritis. Blood from ankylosing spondylitis patients appeared to carry a characteristic eight-variant TCR beta motif.

Libraries of TCR beta came from quantitative 5'-RACE with molecular barcodes. Each CDR3 protein is one row after TCRdb ran MiXCR on the 5' RACE reads. The sample has 400,000 to 450,000 distinct CDR3 sequences, about 15% seen once; the top ten hold under 1.2%. Notes on this clonotype: Its antigen is undetermined.

The CDR3 spans 16 residues. The germline V gene has CDR1 SGHTA and CDR2 FQGNSA. Trimming pared 5 bases from V and 5 bases from J, leaving 19 bases between. Source material: blood, either unsorted or a sorted T cell fraction (not recorded which). The chain links TRBV7-2 to TRBJ1-5, with a weak D call TRBD1 (5 bases). The sequence came from a male donor with ankylosing spondylitis. This CDR3 reads CASSPSGTTSDQPQHF. In DNA form, the CDR3 reads TGTGCCAGCAGCCCGTCTGGGACTACTTCTGATCAGCCCCAGCATTTT. The full variable domain, rest sourced from reference TRBV7-2 and TRBJ1-5, is GAGVSQSPSNKVTEKGKDVELRCDPISGHTALYWYRQSLGQGLEFLIYFQGNSAPDKSGLPSDRFSAERTGGSVSTLTIQRTQQEDSAVYLCASSPSGTTSDQPQHFGDGTRLSIL.